The present T cell receptor beta chain was sequenced within a study of CD8 T cells in ankylosing spondylitis. General study findings and limits: Characteristic of ankylosing spondylitis blood, it appeared, was a TCR beta motif comprising eight highly homologous variants.

A single record per CDR3 protein comes from TCRdb applying MiXCR to the 5' RACE reads. The table lists roughly 130,000 distinct CDR3 sequences, over 7% of them singletons, with 3% to 4% in the top ten. This CDR3 has 13 amino acids. Trimming pared 4 bases from V and 1 base from J, leaving 7 bases between. This clonotype was picked up many times. No antigen is known for it. The origin of this receptor is a male donor with ankylosing spondylitis or in good health (not recorded which). Sequenced material: blood, either unsorted or a sorted T cell fraction (not recorded which). The V call is TRBV12-3 or TRBV12-4, the J call TRBJ1-1; no clear D. Here the CDR3 reads CASSWAKNTEAFF. CDR3 sequence (DNA): TGTGCCAGCAGTTGGGCGAAGAACACTGAAGCTTTCTTT.